This T cell receptor beta chain was observed in a study of blood T cell repertoires in COVID-19. The CDR3 consists of 20 residues. V lost 0 bases, J lost 0 bases, and 11 bases stayed unmatched. Germline V gives CDR1 SGHNT, CDR2 YENEEA. Per the authors' pipeline: Cell counts per sample came from amplifying reference gene primers. Libraries were prepared by immunoSEQ multiplex PCR; TCRdb keeps only in-frame clonotypes and omits some of them. The V and J calls and clone size are taken from that table; D and trimming were inferred from the DNA. The sample contains a few hundred thousand clones, 88% of which appear only once.

Sequencing was done on a sample of PBMCs or T cells enriched from blood (not recorded which). The TCR originated in a woman younger than 35 who had recovered from COVID-19. J is TRBJ2-6 and V is TRBV11-3; 7 bases align to TRBD1. In DNA, the CDR3 is TGTGCCAGCAGCTTAGATATTCGGCAGGGGGTGATCTCTGGGGCCAACGTCCTGACTTTC. Encoded protein: CASSLDIRQGVISGANVLTF.